Each of the 18 T cell receptor beta chains below was sequenced from the same sample in a study of T cell changes during pregnancy in multiple sclerosis. Data came from immunoSEQ multiplex PCR; TCRdb stores just in-frame clones and leaves some out. The repertoire holds more than 35,000 clones, about 94% seen once, with about 0.4% in the top ten. The specimen was CD4+ T cells from peripheral blood mononuclear cells, collected in the second trimester of pregnancy. Receptors were obtained from a female donor with multiple sclerosis, enrolled in a pregnancy study.

The chain links TRBV9 to TRBJ2-7, with D perhaps TRBD2 (5 bases). In germline, CDR1 is SGDLS, CDR2 YYNGEE. V was clipped by 0 bases and J by 2 bases, with 21 bases between them. The CDR3 is 18 amino acids. CDR3 in DNA: TGTGCCAGCAGCGTAGCTCCCGCCTCTCCCGGGATAACCTACGAGCAGTACTTC. It yields the protein CASSVAPASPGITYEQYF.

The chain joins TRBV9 to TRBJ1-2; no firm D call. The CDR3 is made up of 11 amino acids. V lost 4 bases, J lost 6 bases, and 7 bases lay in between. Germline assignment: CDR1 SGDLS and CDR2 YYNGEE. In nucleotides, the CDR3 is TGTGCCAGCAGCCCTGGCCATGGCTACACCTTC. Protein: CASSPGHGYTF.

The chain recombines TRBV5-1 with TRBJ2-3; a weak D match, TRBD2 (5 bases). This CDR3 has 17 amino acids. The germline V gene encodes CDR1 SGHRS and CDR2 YFSETQ. Trimming cost V 0 bases and J 3 bases, with 17 bases left between them. Here the CDR3 DNA reads TGCGCCAGCAGCTTGGGTCGGGGTGACCTCGGAACAGATACGCAGTATTTT. It codes for CASSLGRGDLGTDTQYF.

The chain recombines TRBV9 with TRBJ1-6; a possible D gene is TRBD1 (6 bases). V shed 4 bases and J shed 7 bases, with 12 bases lying between them. The CDR3 extends over 14 amino acids. Germline assignment: CDR1 SGDLS and CDR2 YYNGEE. For the CDR3, the DNA is TGTGCCAGCAGCCCCGGGACACCCAATTCACCCCTCCACTTT. It is translated as CASSPGTPNSPLHF. The variable domain in full, completed from reference TRBV9 and TRBJ1-6, reads DSGVTQTPKHLITATGQRVTLRCSPRSGDLSVYWYQQSLDQGLQFLIQYYNGEERAKGNILERFSAQQFPDLHSELNLSSLELGDSALYFCASSPGTPNSPLHFGNGTRLTVT.

The rearrangement joins TRBV7-2 to TRBJ1-1, with a possible D match to TRBD1 (5 bases). Germline CDR1 reads SGHTA; CDR2 reads FQGNSA. The CDR3 is 15 amino acids. Trimming left V 5 bases short and J 1 base short, with 14 bases between. As DNA, the CDR3 is TGTGCCAGCAGCCCCGAGGCCAGGGCGAACACTGAAGCTTTCTTT. Its translation: CASSPEARANTEAFF.

J is TRBJ1-1 and V is TRBV19, with 8 bases matching TRBD1. Unmatched junction bases numbered 5, after V lost 3 bases and J lost 5 bases. Germline lookup yields CDR1 LNHDA and CDR2 SQIVND (reference sequence). The length of the CDR3 is 14 residues. CDR3 sequence: CASSIQGARTEAFF. CDR3 DNA: TGTGCCAGTAGTATCCAGGGGGCTAGAACTGAAGCTTTCTTT.

CDR3 bases: TGCGCCAGTACTAGCGGGAGGAGGATTGAGACCCAGTACTTC. Its translation is CASTSGRRIETQYF. This sequence joins TRBV5-1 and TRBJ2-5; 12 positions match TRBD2. CDR1 and CDR2 from the germline V gene are SGHRS and YFSETQ. This CDR3 comprises 14 residues. V gave up 8 bases and J gave up 5 bases; unmatched junction bases: 7. Based on the CDR3 plus reference TRBV5-1 and TRBJ2-5, the full variable domain is KAGVTQTPRYLIKTRGQQVTLSCSPISGHRSVSWYQQTPGQGLQFLFEYFSETQRNKGNFPGRFSGRQFSNSRSEMNVSTLELGDSALYLCASTSGRRIETQYFGPGTRLLVL.

V gene TRBV7-6 combines with J gene TRBJ2-2, with TRBD2 matching over 10 bases. After removal of 3 bases from V and 5 bases from J, the junction contained 0 bases not matched to a gene. Germline V CDR1 and CDR2: SGHVS, FNYEAQ. CDR3 length: 14 residues. The CDR3 here is CASSFSGGTGELFF. CDR3 sequence (DNA): TGTGCCAGCAGCTTTAGCGGGGGGACCGGGGAGCTGTTTTTT.

The chain couples TRBV30 to TRBJ2-3; D possibly corresponds to TRBD1 (5 bases). Trimming took off 3 bases at V and 0 bases at J, with 16 bases between the two ends. Germline-derived CDR1 and CDR2 are GTSNPN and SVGIG (reference sequence). CDR3 length: 16 amino acids. The CDR3 here is CAWSNGDSPSTDTQYF. The DNA of the CDR3 is TGTGCCTGGAGCAATGGCGACAGCCCTAGCACAGATACGCAGTATTTT.

The J gene is TRBJ2-7, the V gene TRBV2, with a weak D call TRBD1 (5 bases). Germline CDR1 and CDR2: SNHLY and FYNNEI. The CDR3 has 14 amino acids. Trimming removed 0 bases from V and 4 bases from J, with 10 bases in between. CDR3 in DNA: TGTGCCAGCAGTGAAGCTAGGGGAAGTTACGAGCAGTACTTC. This encodes CASSEARGSYEQYF.

The chain links TRBV27 to TRBJ1-5; no clear D. CDR3 length: 13 amino acids. V was pared by 5 bases and J by 6 bases, with 11 bases between. Germline V lookup: CDR1 MNHEY, CDR2 SMNVEV (reference sequence). CDR3 coding DNA: TGTGCCAGCAGTCCCCTCTCCTTTCAGCCCCAGCATTTT. As protein: CASSPLSFQPQHF.

The chain uses TRBV28 and TRBJ1-5; 7 bases agree with TRBD1. This CDR3 comprises 20 residues. The germline gives CDR1 MDHEN, CDR2 SYDVKM. V dropped 1 base and J dropped 5; count of bases not matched to a gene: 20. The CDR3 spells CASSLSIKKTGRIGHQPQHF. The CDR3 coding sequence is TGTGCCAGCAGTTTATCCATAAAAAAGACAGGGAGAATTGGGCATCAGCCCCAGCATTTT.

In this sample, this clone turned up once. V and J are TRBV5-1 and TRBJ2-3, with a weak D call TRBD2 (5 bases). V was trimmed by 1 base and J by 2 bases, leaving 17 bases between them. This CDR3 contains 17 residues. Germline V lookup: CDR1 SGHRS, CDR2 YFSETQ. As DNA, the CDR3 is TGCGCCAGCAGCTTGCCCCCCCCGGAGCGGTTCACAGATACGCAGTATTTT. Translated, it gives CASSLPPPERFTDTQYF.

This chain links TRBV13 with TRBJ2-1; D is undetermined. The V gene lost 5 bases and the J gene lost 1 base, with 12 bases spanning the gap. Germline CDR1 reads PRHDT; CDR2 reads FYEKMQ (reference sequence). The CDR3 runs 15 residues. The CDR3 nucleotides are TGTGCCAGCAGCCTAAGAGCGCTTTCCTACAATGAGCAGTTCTTC. Encoded protein: CASSLRALSYNEQFF.

The CDR3 is CASSLEWTANYGYTF. The CDR3, as DNA: TGTGCCAGCAGCTTAGAGTGGACAGCTAACTATGGCTACACCTTC. The V call is TRBV11-2, the J call TRBJ1-2; TRBD1 might be the D (6 bases). This CDR3 region has 15 residues. The germline V gene encodes CDR1 SGHAT and CDR2 FQNNGV. V dropped 0 bases and J dropped 0 bases, with 8 bases sitting between them.

This clone appeared a single time. The V call is TRBV2, the J call TRBJ1-4; D possibly corresponds to TRBD1 (5 bases). V gave up 4 bases and J gave up 3 bases, with 12 bases separating them. The CDR3 loop spans 15 amino acids. Germline lookup yields CDR1 SNHLY and CDR2 FYNNEI. CDR3 sequence (DNA): TGTGCCAGCAGTGCCTCGACAGCCCCTAATGAAAAACTGTTTTTT. Protein product: CASSASTAPNEKLFF.

The count of this clone is one. This rearrangement joins TRBV7-9 to TRBJ2-4, with 8 bases fitting TRBD2. The germline V gene encodes CDR1 SEHNR and CDR2 FQNEAQ (reference sequence). J lost 3 bases, V lost 6 bases, and 4 bases had no gene match. This CDR3 is built from 14 residues. The CDR3 DNA reads as TGTGCCAGCAGTTCCGGGGGGGGCAAAAACATTCAGTACTTC. Protein product: CASSSGGGKNIQYF.

J is TRBJ1-1 and V is TRBV11-2, with TRBD1 matching over 7 bases. The CDR3 runs 13 residues. The V segment lost 3 bases and the J segment 4 bases; nucleotides outside the gene matches: 2. Germline CDR1 SGHAT, CDR2 FQNNGV. The CDR3 reads CASSLGQSTEAFF. The CDR3 DNA reads as TGTGCCAGCAGCTTGGGACAGAGCACTGAAGCTTTCTTT.